Presented here are 29 T cell receptor beta chains from one specimen sequenced in a study of T cells in tumors after PD-1 blockade (dated by TCRdb to between 2018 and 2020). The library was made by the immunoSEQ multiplex PCR assay. TCRdb re-hosts the immuneACCESS table, in-frame sequences only. Its copies lack some clones; in the studies checked, an unresolved V gene accounts for under half of them, and the cause for the rest is not known. This sample gives around 50,000 clones in total; roughly 84% of them show up just once. The top ten hold about 9% of the sample. Sequenced material: PBMCs, taken before anti-PD-1 therapy. These receptors all stem from a human donor with advanced basal cell or squamous cell carcinoma (not recorded which).

This chain links TRBV15 with TRBJ2-1; 8 bases fit TRBD2. Losses at the gene ends were 7 bases for V and 5 bases for J; bases not matched to a gene: 7. Germline-derived CDR1 and CDR2 are LNHNV and YYDKDF (reference sequence). The CDR3 covers 14 residues. CDR3: CATTQGLEDNEQFF. Written as DNA, the CDR3 is TGTGCCACCACCCAGGGACTAGAAGACAATGAGCAGTTCTTC. Full variable domain (missing parts from reference TRBV15 and TRBJ2-1): DAMVIQNPRYQVTQFGKPVTLSCSQTLNHNVMYWYQQKSSQAPKLLFHYYDKDFNNEADTPDNFQSRRPNTSFCFLDIRSPGLGDTAMYLCATTQGLEDNEQFFGPGTRLTVL.

This chain uses TRBV7-2 with TRBJ2-7, with D uncertain. CDR1 is SGHTA, CDR2 FQGNSA, per germline. Trimming took off 2 bases at V and 1 base at J, with 9 bases between the two ends. The length of the CDR3 is 14 residues. The CDR3 DNA follows: TGTGCCAGCAGCTTAAATCTTGCTTCCTACGAGCAGTACTTC. This encodes CASSLNLASYEQYF.

The J gene is TRBJ2-3, the V gene TRBV7-8, with D possibly TRBD2 on 6 matching bases. Germline V gene lookup returns CDR1 SGHVS and CDR2 FQNEAQ. V dropped 4 bases and J dropped 0 bases, with 14 bases sitting between them. CDR3 length: 16 amino acids. The CDR3 spells CASSSLGAGSTDTQYF. CDR3 DNA: TGTGCCAGCAGCTCTTTAGGGGCGGGGAGCACAGATACGCAGTATTTT.

CDR3 in amino acids: CASSLGQGIEQYF. CDR3 nucleotide sequence: TGTGCCAGCAGCTTGGGGCAGGGGATCGAGCAGTACTTC. The chain uses TRBV5-6 and TRBJ2-7; tentative D call: TRBD1 (6 bases). CDR3 size: 13 residues. In germline, CDR1 is SGHDT, CDR2 YYEEEE. The germline V and J ends were trimmed by 0 bases and 6 bases, with 10 bases remaining between them.

This clone was recorded only once. The chain has TRBV6-4 and TRBJ1-2, with 10 bases fitting TRBD1. This CDR3 region has 15 residues. Germline V gene lookup returns CDR1 MRHNA and CDR2 SNTAGT. V shed 6 bases and J 5 bases; nucleotides not matched to a gene: 9. The CDR3 DNA follows: TGTGCCAGCAGGGATCCGACAGGGGGCTTTTATGGCTACACCTTC. Its translation: CASRDPTGGFYGYTF.

The chain recombines TRBV6-5 with TRBJ1-2; D is undetermined. The germline V and J ends were trimmed by 5 bases and 2 bases, with 15 bases remaining between them. The CDR3 is 15 amino acids. Germline values: CDR1 MNHEY, CDR2 SVGAGI. The DNA of the CDR3 is TGTGCCAGCAGTCCCCGGCGAGAGGAGAACTATGGCTACACCTTC. Its protein product is CASSPRREENYGYTF.

The J gene is TRBJ2-5, the V gene TRBV3-1 (or the pseudogene TRBV3-2); D not certain. The CDR3 length is 13 residues. Trimming cost V 3 bases and J 3 bases, with 8 bases left between them. The germline V gene encodes CDR1 LGHDT and CDR2 YNNKEL (reference sequence). This CDR3 reads CASSHPMEETQYF. CDR3 nucleotide sequence: TGTGCCAGCAGCCACCCGATGGAAGAGACCCAGTACTTC.

The gene calls are TRBV5-5 and TRBJ1-6, with D uncertain. V was shortened by 0 bases and J by 8 bases, with 6 bases between the two germline ends. Germline V CDR1 and CDR2: SGHKS, YYEKEE (reference sequence). The CDR3 has 13 residues. The CDR3 region has the DNA TGTGCCAGCAGCTTGGGCGTAGATTCACCCCTCCACTTT. Its translation: CASSLGVDSPLHF.

V and J are TRBV24-1 and TRBJ2-3; D gene ambiguous. The CDR3 runs to 15 residues. Germline V gene lookup returns CDR1 KGHDR and CDR2 SFDVKD. V dropped 5 bases and J dropped 1 base, with 12 bases sitting between them. In nucleotides, the CDR3 is TGTGCCACCAGTGCCGTGAGAGGCGGCACAGATACGCAGTATTTT. Amino acid sequence: CATSAVRGGTDTQYF.

The chain uses TRBV4-1 and TRBJ2-3; unclear D gene. V was pared by 2 bases and J by 2 bases, with 5 bases between. Germline V gives CDR1 MGHRA, CDR2 YSYEKL. The CDR3 extends over 13 amino acids. The DNA for the CDR3 is TGCGCCAGCAGCCAACCATTCACAGATACGCAGTATTTT. It is translated as CASSQPFTDTQYF.

V and J are TRBV5-4 and TRBJ1-2; no clear D gene. Germline CDR1 reads SGHNT; CDR2 reads YYREEE (reference sequence). The ends were cut back, 4 bases at V and 4 bases at J, with 11 bases in the middle. This CDR3 region has 13 residues. The CDR3 region has the DNA TGTGCCAGCAGCGTGAGTCACTCCTATGGCTACACCTTC. Its translation: CASSVSHSYGYTF.

The table lists this clone with a count of one. The chain couples TRBV7-8 to TRBJ2-7; 12 bases are shared with TRBD2. This CDR3 region has 15 residues. In germline, CDR1 is SGHVS, CDR2 FQNEAQ. Unmatched junction bases numbered 6, after V lost 5 bases and J lost 4 bases. The CDR3 reads CASSQRLAGVYEQYF. Here the CDR3 DNA reads TGTGCCAGCAGCCAGCGACTAGCGGGAGTGTACGAGCAGTACTTC.

This clone was recorded once. The J gene is TRBJ2-7, the V gene TRBV5-4, with TRBD2 matching over 8 bases. J was trimmed by 0 bases and V by 6 bases; bases with no gene match: 5. This CDR3 region has 14 residues. Looked up from germline, CDR1 is SGHNT and CDR2 is YYREEE (reference sequence). Here the CDR3 reads CASNLAGASYEQYF. In nucleotides, the CDR3 is TGTGCCAGCAACCTAGCGGGTGCCTCCTACGAGCAGTACTTC.

The CDR3 loop reads CASSRQGEVVKAFF. CDR3 bases: TGTGCCAGCAGCCGACAGGGTGAAGTCGTGAAAGCTTTCTTT. This chain uses TRBV2 with TRBJ1-1; 7 nucleotides align to TRBD1. This CDR3 is 14 amino acids long. The ends lost 6 bases at V and 9 bases at J; junction bases unmatched: 13. CDR1 and CDR2 (germline): SNHLY, FYNNEI. Supplemented by reference TRBV2 and TRBJ1-1, the full variable domain reads EPEVTQTPSHQVTQMGQEVILRCVPISNHLYFYWYRQILGQKVEFLVSFYNNEISEKSEIFDDQFSVERPDGSNFTLKIRSTKLEDSAMYFCASSRQGEVVKAFFGQGTRLTVV.

The rearrangement joins TRBV6-5 to TRBJ1-2, with D hard to call. Germline CDR1 is MNHEY and CDR2 is SVGAGI. The CDR3 has 13 amino acids. V lost 6 bases, J lost 4 bases, and 12 bases lay in between. The CDR3 nucleotides are TGTGCCAGCAGCGGAACTATGGGCTATGGCTACACCTTC. It yields the protein CASSGTMGYGYTF.

This clone counts as medium-sized. This chain links TRBV2 with TRBJ1-1; D gene uncertain. This CDR3 has 12 amino acids. Trimming took off 7 bases at V and 3 bases at J, with 9 bases between the two ends. CDR1 is SNHLY and CDR2 is FYNNEI in the germline V gene. The CDR3 loop is CASINSDTEAFF. The CDR3 nucleotides read TGTGCCAGCATAAATTCGGACACTGAAGCTTTCTTT.

V gene TRBV19 combines with J gene TRBJ1-1; no firm D call. Between the trimmed V and J ends, which lost 5 bases and 0 bases, there was a span of 10 bases. CDR3 length equals 14 residues. CDR1 is LNHDA and CDR2 is SQIVND in the germline V gene (reference sequence). CDR3 DNA sequence: TGTGCCAGTAGTTCTCAGTTAATGAACACTGAAGCTTTCTTT. It codes for CASSSQLMNTEAFF.

The V and J genes are TRBV5-1 and TRBJ2-6; D gene uncertain. CDR1 and CDR2 (germline): SGHRS, YFSETQ. This CDR3 spans 17 amino acids. V lost 0 bases and J 0 bases, leaving 10 bases between the germline ends. CDR3 loop: CASSLAVSHSGANVLTF. The DNA for the CDR3 is TGCGCCAGCAGCTTGGCGGTTAGTCACTCTGGGGCCAACGTCCTGACTTTC.

In its sample, this clone was seen once. This chain links TRBV24-1 with TRBJ2-2, with D maybe TRBD2 (6 bases). Germline-derived CDR1 and CDR2 are KGHDR and SFDVKD. This CDR3 is 16 amino acids long. The V gene lost 3 bases and the J gene lost 0 bases, with 10 bases spanning the gap. CDR3 amino acids: CATSDRRGANTGELFF. The CDR3 DNA reads TGTGCCACCAGTGATAGGAGGGGTGCGAACACCGGGGAGCTGTTTTTT.

The V gene is TRBV7-9, the J gene TRBJ2-1; 8 bases agree with TRBD1. This CDR3 comprises 16 residues. The V and J ends lost 5 bases and 6 bases, in that order; junction bases with no gene match: 12. From germline, CDR1 is SEHNR and CDR2 FQNEAQ (reference sequence). Here the CDR3 DNA reads TGTGCCAGCAGCCCTCCGACGTTAACAGGGGGCAATGAGCAGTTCTTC. Its protein is CASSPPTLTGGNEQFF.

This chain joins TRBV2 and TRBJ1-2; 7 positions match TRBD1. The CDR3 covers 13 residues. The V and J ends lost 4 bases and 8 bases, in that order; junction bases with no gene match: 7. The germline gives CDR1 SNHLY, CDR2 FYNNEI. DNA for the CDR3: TGTGCCAGCAGTGTGGGCAGGGGGGGAGGCTACACCTTC. Its translation is CASSVGRGGGYTF.

This clone was seen once. The chain is built from TRBV7-9 and TRBJ2-5; TRBD2 agrees at 14 bases. This CDR3 region has 18 residues. V dropped 1 base and J dropped 4; count of bases not matched to a gene: 8. CDR1 is SEHNR and CDR2 is FQNEAQ in the germline V gene (reference sequence). CDR3 DNA sequence: TGTGCCAGCAGCTTAGAAGAGGGACTAGCGGGAGAGGGAGAGACCCAGTACTTC. Its protein product is CASSLEEGLAGEGETQYF.

The J gene is TRBJ2-5, the V gene TRBV20-1, with 10 nucleotides matching TRBD2. The V and J ends lost 3 bases and 5 bases, in that order; junction bases with no gene match: 6. CDR1 DFQATT and CDR2 SNEGSKA come from the germline V gene (reference sequence). The CDR3 is 14 amino acids. The CDR3 DNA sequence: TGCAGTGCTAGTAAGCGGGAGGGCCCTGAGACCCAGTACTTC. This translates into CSASKREGPETQYF.

The chain couples TRBV19 to TRBJ2-7, with 7 positions matching TRBD2. The germline V gene encodes CDR1 LNHDA and CDR2 SQIVND (reference sequence). This CDR3 is 14 amino acids long. Losses at the gene ends were 3 bases for V and 4 bases for J; bases not matched to a gene: 6. The CDR3 bases are TGTGCCAGTAGTATCTTTGCGGGAGTTTACGAGCAGTACTTC. Its translation: CASSIFAGVYEQYF.

This clone was found once. CDR3: CASSVDPGSSNYGYTF. CDR3 coding DNA: TGTGCCAGCAGCGTAGATCCGGGCTCTTCGAACTATGGCTACACCTTC. This chain connects TRBV9 to TRBJ1-2; D is ambiguous. The length of the CDR3 is 16 residues. The V end lost 0 bases, the J end lost 2 bases, and 14 bases lay between the germline ends. Germline CDR1 is SGDLS and CDR2 is YYNGEE.

The count of this clone is one. The chain joins TRBV20-1 to TRBJ2-2; 7 nucleotides agree with TRBD2. V dropped 3 bases and J dropped 6; count of bases not matched to a gene: 4. Germline lookup yields CDR1 DFQATT and CDR2 SNEGSKA (reference sequence). This CDR3 region has 13 residues. This chain's CDR3 is CSASWGGAGELFF. CDR3 DNA: TGCAGTGCTAGTTGGGGGGGGGCCGGGGAGCTGTTTTTT.

The rearrangement joins TRBV19 to TRBJ1-1; 7 bases fit TRBD1. CDR3 length equals 14 residues. Germline V gives CDR1 LNHDA, CDR2 SQIVND (reference sequence). V was clipped by 3 bases and J by 5 bases; unmatched bases: 6. CDR3 loop: CASSIDREITEAFF. The CDR3 DNA follows: TGTGCCAGTAGTATTGACAGGGAAATTACTGAAGCTTTCTTT.

This chain connects TRBV5-1 to TRBJ2-3, with TRBD2 matching over 12 bases. CDR1 SGHRS and CDR2 YFSETQ come from the germline V gene. Trimming at V came to 4 bases and at J to 4 bases, leaving 10 bases not matched to a gene. The CDR3 consists of 17 residues. DNA of the CDR3: TGCGCCAGCAGCCGGACATCTAGCGGGGGGGAGGCAGATACGCAGTATTTT. It encodes CASSRTSSGGEADTQYF.

V is TRBV5-1 and J is TRBJ2-3, with 9 bases fitting TRBD1. The CDR3 totals 15 residues. In germline, CDR1 is SGHRS, CDR2 YFSETQ. The trim removed 4 bases at V and 7 bases at J, leaving 10 bases unmatched. The CDR3 region is CASSLGQGERNTQYF. In DNA form, the CDR3 reads TGCGCCAGCAGCCTGGGACAGGGAGAAAGGAATACGCAGTATTTT.